This T cell receptor beta chain was captured by sequencing in a study of blood T cell repertoires in COVID-19. Study information: From T cells, B-cell-depleted T cells, or PBMCs came the material, which was cDNA or gDNA.

The CDR3 loop spans 14 amino acids. Germline V gene lookup returns CDR1 LGHDT and CDR2 YNNKEL (reference sequence). The trim removed 6 bases at V and 7 bases at J, leaving 7 bases unmatched. The repertoire was sequenced with immunoSEQ multiplex PCR; TCRdb's copy has only in-frame clones and lacks some. The repertoire holds some 95,000 clones, with around 90% as singletons. Sequencing was performed on peripheral blood. The V and J genes are TRBV3-1 (or the pseudogene TRBV3-2) and TRBJ1-2; the match to TRBD1 covers 11 bases. The source of this sequence is a human donor with active COVID-19. The donor label of this sample is uncertain. CDR3 sequence (DNA): TGTGCCAGCAGACAAAGCGGGACAGGGGGTGGCTACACCTTC. Translation gives CASRQSGTGGGYTF.